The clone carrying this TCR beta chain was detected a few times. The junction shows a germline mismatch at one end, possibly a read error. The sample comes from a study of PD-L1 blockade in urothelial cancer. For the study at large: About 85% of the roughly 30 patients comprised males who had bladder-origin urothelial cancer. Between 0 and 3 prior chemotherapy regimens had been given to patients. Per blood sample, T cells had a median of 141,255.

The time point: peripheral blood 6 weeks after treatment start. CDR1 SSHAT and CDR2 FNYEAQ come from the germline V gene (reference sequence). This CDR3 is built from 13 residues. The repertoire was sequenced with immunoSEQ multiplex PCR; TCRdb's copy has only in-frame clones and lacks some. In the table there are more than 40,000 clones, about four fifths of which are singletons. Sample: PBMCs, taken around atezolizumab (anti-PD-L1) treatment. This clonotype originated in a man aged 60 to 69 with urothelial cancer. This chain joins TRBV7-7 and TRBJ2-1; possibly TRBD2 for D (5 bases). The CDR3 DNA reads TGTGCTAGCAGCTTTGACTACAACAATGAGCAGTTCTTC. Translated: CASSFDYNNEQFF.